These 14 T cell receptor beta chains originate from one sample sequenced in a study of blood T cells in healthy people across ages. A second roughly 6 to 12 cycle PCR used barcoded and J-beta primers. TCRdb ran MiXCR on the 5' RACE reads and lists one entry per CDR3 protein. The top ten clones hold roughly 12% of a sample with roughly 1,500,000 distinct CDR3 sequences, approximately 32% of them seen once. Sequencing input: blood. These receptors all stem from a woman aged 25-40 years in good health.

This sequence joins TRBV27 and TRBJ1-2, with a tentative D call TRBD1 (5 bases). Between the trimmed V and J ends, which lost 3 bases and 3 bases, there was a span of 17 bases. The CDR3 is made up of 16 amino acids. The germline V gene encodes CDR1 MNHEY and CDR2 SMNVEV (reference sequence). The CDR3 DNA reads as TGTGCCAGCAGTTTTCGGGACCTAAGGGGTTACTATGGCTACACCTTC. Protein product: CASSFRDLRGYYGYTF.

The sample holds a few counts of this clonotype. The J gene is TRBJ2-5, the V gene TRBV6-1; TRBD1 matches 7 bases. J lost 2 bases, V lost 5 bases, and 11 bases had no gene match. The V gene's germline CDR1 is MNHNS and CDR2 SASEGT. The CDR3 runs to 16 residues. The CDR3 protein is CASSSNDRATQETQYF. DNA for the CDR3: TGTGCCAGCAGTTCTAATGACAGGGCAACACAAGAGACCCAGTACTTC.

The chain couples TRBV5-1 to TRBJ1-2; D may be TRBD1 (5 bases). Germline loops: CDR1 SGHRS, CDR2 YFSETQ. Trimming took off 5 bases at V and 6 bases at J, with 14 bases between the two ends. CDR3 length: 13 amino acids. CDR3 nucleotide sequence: TGCGCCAGCAGAAACGGGGGGTCGGATGGCTACACCTTC. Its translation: CASRNGGSDGYTF.

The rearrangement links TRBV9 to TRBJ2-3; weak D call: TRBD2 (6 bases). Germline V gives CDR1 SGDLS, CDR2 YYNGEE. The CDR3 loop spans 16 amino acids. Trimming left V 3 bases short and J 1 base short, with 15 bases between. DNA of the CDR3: TGTGCCAGCAGCGAACGACTAGTCATGGGCACAGATACGCAGTATTTT. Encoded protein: CASSERLVMGTDTQYF.

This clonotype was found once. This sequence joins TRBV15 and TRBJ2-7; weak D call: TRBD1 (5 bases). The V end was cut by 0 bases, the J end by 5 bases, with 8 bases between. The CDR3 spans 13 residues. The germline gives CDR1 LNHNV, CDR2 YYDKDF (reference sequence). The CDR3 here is CATSRETGNEQYF. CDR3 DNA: TGTGCCACCAGCAGAGAAACAGGAAACGAGCAGTACTTC. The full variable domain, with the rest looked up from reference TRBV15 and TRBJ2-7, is DAMVIQNPRYQVTQFGKPVTLSCSQTLNHNVMYWYQQKSSQAPKLLFHYYDKDFNNEADTPDNFQSRRPNTSFCFLDIRSPGLGDTAMYLCATSRETGNEQYFGPGTRLTVT.

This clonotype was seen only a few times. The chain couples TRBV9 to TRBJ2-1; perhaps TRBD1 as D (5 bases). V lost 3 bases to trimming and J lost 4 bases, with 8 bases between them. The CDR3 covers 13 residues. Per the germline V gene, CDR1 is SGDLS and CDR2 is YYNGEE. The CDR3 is CASSGQKYNEQFF. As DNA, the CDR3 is TGTGCCAGCAGCGGACAGAAATACAATGAGCAGTTCTTC.

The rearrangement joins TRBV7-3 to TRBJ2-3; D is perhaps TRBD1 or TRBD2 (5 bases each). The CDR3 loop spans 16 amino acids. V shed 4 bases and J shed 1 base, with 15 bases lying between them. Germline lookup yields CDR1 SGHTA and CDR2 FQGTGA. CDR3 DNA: TGTGCCAGCAGCTCCGGGACCCGCCCGGGCACAGATACGCAGTATTTT. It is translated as CASSSGTRPGTDTQYF.

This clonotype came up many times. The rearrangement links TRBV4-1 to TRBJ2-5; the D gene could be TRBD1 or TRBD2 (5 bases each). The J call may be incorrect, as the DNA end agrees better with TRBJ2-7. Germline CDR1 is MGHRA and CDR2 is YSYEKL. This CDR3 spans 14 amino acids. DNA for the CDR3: TGCGCCAGCAGCCCCCGGGACGGAGACTACGAGCAGTACTTC. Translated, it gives CASSPRDGDYEQYF.

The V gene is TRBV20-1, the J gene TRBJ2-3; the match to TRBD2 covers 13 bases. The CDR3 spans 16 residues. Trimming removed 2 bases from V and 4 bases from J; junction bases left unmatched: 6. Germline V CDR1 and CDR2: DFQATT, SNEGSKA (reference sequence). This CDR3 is CSARRRLAGGSDTQYF. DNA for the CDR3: TGCAGTGCTAGAAGAAGACTAGCGGGGGGCTCAGATACGCAGTATTTT.

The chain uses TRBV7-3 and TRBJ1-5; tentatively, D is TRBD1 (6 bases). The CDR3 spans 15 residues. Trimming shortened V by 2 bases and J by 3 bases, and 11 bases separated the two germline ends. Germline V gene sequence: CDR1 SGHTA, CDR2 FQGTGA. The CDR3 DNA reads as TGTGCCAGCAGCTTAGTACCAGGGGCCAATCAGCCCCAGCATTTT. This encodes CASSLVPGANQPQHF. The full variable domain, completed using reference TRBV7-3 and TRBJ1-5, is GAGVSQTPSNKVTEKGKYVELRCDPISGHTALYWYRQSLGQGPEFLIYFQGTGAADDSGLPNDRFFAVRPEGSVSTLKIQRTERGDSAVYLCASSLVPGANQPQHFGDGTRLSIL.

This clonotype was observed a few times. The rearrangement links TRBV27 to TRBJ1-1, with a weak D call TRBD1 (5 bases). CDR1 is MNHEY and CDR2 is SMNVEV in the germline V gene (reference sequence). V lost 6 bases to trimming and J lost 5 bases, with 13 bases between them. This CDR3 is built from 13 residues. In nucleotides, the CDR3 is TGTGCCAGCAGCGGACCGGACAAGACTGAAGCTTTCTTT. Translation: CASSGPDKTEAFF.

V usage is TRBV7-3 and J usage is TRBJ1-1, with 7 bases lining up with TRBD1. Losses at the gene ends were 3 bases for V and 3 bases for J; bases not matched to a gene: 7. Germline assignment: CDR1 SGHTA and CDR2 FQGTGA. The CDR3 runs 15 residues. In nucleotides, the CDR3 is TGTGCCAGCAGCTTGACAGGGAGAGGGTACACTGAAGCTTTCTTT. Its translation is CASSLTGRGYTEAFF.

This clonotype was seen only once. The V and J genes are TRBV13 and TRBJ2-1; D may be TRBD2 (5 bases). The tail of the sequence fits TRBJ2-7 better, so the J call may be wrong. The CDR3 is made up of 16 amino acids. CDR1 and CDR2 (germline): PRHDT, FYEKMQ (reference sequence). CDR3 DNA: TGTGCCAGCAGCTTATGGGAAACGGGGAATCTCTACGAGCAGTACTTC. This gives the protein CASSLWETGNLYEQYF.

CDR3 loop: CASSSAGVPVVETQYF. In DNA, the CDR3 is TGTGCCAGCAGTTCCGCAGGGGTTCCTGTTGTAGAGACCCAGTACTTC. This chain connects TRBV27 to TRBJ2-5, with TRBD1 as a possible D gene (6 bases). The germline CDR1 and CDR2 sequences are MNHEY and SMNVEV (reference sequence). V gave up 4 bases and J gave up 4 bases, with 19 bases separating them. The CDR3 runs 16 residues.